These 16 T cell receptor beta chains originate from one sample sequenced in a study of graft-versus-host responses after intestinal transplantation. Only in-frame clones appear in the TCRdb table, and some are missing; sequencing was by immunoSEQ multiplex PCR. The sample has roughly 85,000 clones, approximately 90% seen once; the top ten hold 7.6%. Their antigens remain unidentified. The sequencing used unstimulated CD8+ T cells sorted from spleen or lymph node cells, collected before transplant. The receptors were sampled from a human donor who was the organ donor for an intestinal transplant.

This chain uses TRBV7-6 with TRBJ1-1, with D maybe TRBD1 (6 bases). The germline V gene has CDR1 SGHVS and CDR2 FNYEAQ. V was clipped by 2 bases and J by 0 bases, with 7 bases between them. The CDR3 is made up of 14 amino acids. Here the CDR3 reads CASSLSGVNTEAFF. The CDR3 DNA sequence: TGTGCCAGCAGCTTATCAGGGGTGAACACTGAAGCTTTCTTT. The whole variable domain, filled in from reference TRBV7-6 and TRBJ1-1, reads GAGVSQSPRYKVTKRGQDVALRCDPISGHVSLYWYRQALGQGPEFLTYFNYEAQQDKSGLPNDRFSAERPEGSISTLTIQRTEQRDSAMYRCASSLSGVNTEAFFGQGTRLTVV.

This clone was observed once. The rearrangement joins TRBV2 to TRBJ2-7; the match to TRBD2 covers 8 bases. Germline trimming cut 8 bases from V and 5 bases from J; bases unmatched to any gene: 20. The germline V gene encodes CDR1 SNHLY and CDR2 FYNNEI. The CDR3 contains 17 residues. The chain's CDR3 is CASGWRLASLGADEQYF. The DNA for the CDR3 is TGTGCCAGCGGCTGGAGACTAGCGTCCCTGGGGGCGGACGAGCAGTACTTC.

This clone was counted only a few times. The chain is built from TRBV19 and TRBJ1-5; D remains ambiguous. The CDR3 contains 12 residues. From germline, CDR1 is LNHDA and CDR2 SQIVND (reference sequence). The V and J ends lost 4 bases and 9 bases respectively, with 10 bases between them. This CDR3 is CASSTEPGPQHF. CDR3 sequence (DNA): TGTGCCAGTAGTACGGAACCCGGGCCCCAGCATTTT.

The chain employs TRBV28 and TRBJ2-7, with a tentative D call TRBD2 (6 bases). Germline-derived CDR1 and CDR2 are MDHEN and SYDVKM. The CDR3 extends over 14 amino acids. Trimming removed 4 bases at V and 4 bases at J, with 14 bases between. CDR3 sequence reads: CASSSRLGAYEQYF. The CDR3 DNA sequence: TGTGCCAGCAGTTCCCGACTAGGTGCTTACGAGCAGTACTTC.

This sequence joins TRBV2 and TRBJ2-5, with D perhaps TRBD1 (6 bases). The DNA end is a closer match to TRBJ2-7, so the J assignment may be wrong. The CDR3 runs 16 residues. The germline V gene has CDR1 SNHLY and CDR2 FYNNEI. DNA for the CDR3: TGTGCCAGCAGTGATGTTCAGGGGCCCCCCTCCTACGAGCAGTACTTC. This codes for CASSDVQGPPSYEQYF.

The chain is built from TRBV9 and TRBJ2-7, with 9 nucleotides matching TRBD1. This CDR3 is 15 amino acids long. The germline V gene has CDR1 SGDLS and CDR2 YYNGEE. V dropped 5 bases and J dropped 5; count of bases not matched to a gene: 11. The CDR3 sequence: CASSQTGTGSHEQYF. The CDR3 DNA reads TGTGCCAGCAGTCAGACCGGGACAGGGTCCCACGAGCAGTACTTC.

The gene calls are TRBV7-9 and TRBJ2-7; D is undetermined. This CDR3 comprises 12 residues. V was cut by 3 bases and J by 2 bases, with 5 bases left in between. CDR1 and CDR2 from the germline V gene are SEHNR and FQNEAQ (reference sequence). The chain's CDR3 is CASSFRTYEQYF. The CDR3 nucleotides are TGTGCCAGCAGCTTCAGGACCTACGAGCAGTACTTC.

This sequence joins TRBV6-1 and TRBJ1-5; D is ambiguous. The CDR3 totals 15 residues. The V end lost 7 bases, the J end lost 0 bases, and 13 bases lay between the germline ends. Germline lookup yields CDR1 MNHNS and CDR2 SASEGT. CDR3 sequence reads: CASITSTDSNQPQHF. In DNA, the CDR3 is TGTGCCAGCATCACAAGCACGGATAGCAATCAGCCCCAGCATTTT.

The rearrangement joins TRBV5-5 to TRBJ2-7; the match to TRBD1 covers 9 bases. The CDR3 runs 17 residues. Per the germline V gene, CDR1 is SGHKS and CDR2 is YYEKEE (reference sequence). The V and J ends lost 1 base and 0 bases, in that order; junction bases with no gene match: 8. DNA for the CDR3: TGTGCCAGCAGCTTGAACAGGGGGCGTTATAGCTCCTACGAGCAGTACTTC. As protein: CASSLNRGRYSSYEQYF.

V gene TRBV18 combines with J gene TRBJ2-2, with D possibly being TRBD1 (6 bases). CDR1 and CDR2 from the germline V gene are KGHSH and LQKENI. Trimming cost V 4 bases and J 4 bases, with 28 bases left between them. The CDR3 sequence is 20 residues long. CDR3 in amino acids: CASSLKPRPRGGRFTGELFF. The CDR3 DNA sequence: TGTGCCAGCTCACTCAAACCACGACCACGAGGGGGTCGTTTCACCGGGGAGCTGTTTTTT.

The genes are TRBV19 and TRBJ1-1, with D uncertain. Germline assignment: CDR1 LNHDA and CDR2 SQIVND (reference sequence). V lost 5 bases and J 1 base, leaving 11 bases between the germline ends. The CDR3 consists of 14 residues. This CDR3 is CASSFPGSNTEAFF. CDR3 in DNA: TGTGCCAGTAGTTTCCCAGGTTCGAACACTGAAGCTTTCTTT.

This rearrangement joins TRBV10-2 to TRBJ1-1; a weak D match, TRBD1 (5 bases). Germline V CDR1 and CDR2: WSHSY, SAAADI. This CDR3 region has 14 residues. Trimming stripped 6 bases from V and 4 bases from J, with 15 bases between. This CDR3 reads CASRTSDRGTEAFF. CDR3 coding DNA: TGCGCCAGCAGGACCTCAGACAGAGGCACTGAAGCTTTCTTT.

The chain joins TRBV7-9 to TRBJ2-7, with D perhaps TRBD2 (5 bases). Germline CDR1 SEHNR, CDR2 FQNEAQ (reference sequence). Trimming shortened V by 7 bases and J by 0 bases, and 16 bases separated the two germline ends. The length of the CDR3 is 15 residues. CDR3 protein: CASTPMGTSSYEQYF. CDR3 sequence (DNA): TGTGCCAGCACCCCGATGGGTACTAGCTCCTACGAGCAGTACTTC.

This clone was detected once. The chain carries TRBV5-1 and TRBJ2-2; 8 bases are shared with TRBD1. CDR3 size: 17 residues. The V gene's germline CDR1 is SGHRS and CDR2 YFSETQ. J gave up 4 bases and V 3 bases, and 11 bases lay outside the gene matches. The CDR3 loop is CASSWDRSWSGTGELFF. The CDR3 coding sequence is TGCGCCAGCAGCTGGGACAGGTCATGGTCGGGCACCGGGGAGCTGTTTTTT.

The chain employs TRBV5-1 and TRBJ2-5, with TRBD1 identical over 8 bases. This CDR3 contains 14 residues. V was clipped by 3 bases and J by 5 bases; unmatched bases: 6. Germline assignment: CDR1 SGHRS and CDR2 YFSETQ. DNA of the CDR3: TGCGCCAGCAGCTCCCAGGGGGCTGAGGAGACCCAGTACTTC. This gives the protein CASSSQGAEETQYF.

CDR3 sequence reads: CASSIGTGMGTEAFF. CDR3 coding DNA: TGTGCCAGCAGCATCGGGACAGGGATGGGCACTGAAGCTTTCTTT. The J gene is TRBJ1-1, the V gene TRBV9; 9 positions match TRBD1. J lost 4 bases, V lost 4 bases, and 8 bases had no gene match. CDR3 size: 15 residues. CDR1 is SGDLS and CDR2 is YYNGEE in the germline V gene. Filled out from reference TRBV9 and TRBJ1-1, the complete variable domain reads DSGVTQTPKHLITATGQRVTLRCSPRSGDLSVYWYQQSLDQGLQFLIQYYNGEERAKGNILERFSAQQFPDLHSELNLSSLELGDSALYFCASSIGTGMGTEAFFGQGTRLTVV.